This T cell receptor beta chain derives from a study of blood T cell repertoires in COVID-19. Study details: Acute and convalescent COVID-19 specimens originated in the United States, Italy and Spain.

Original analysis: The assay estimated nucleated cells by amplifying reference gene primers. Sequencing was performed with immunoSEQ multiplex PCR; in TCRdb, only in-frame clones are kept and a portion is missing. From that table come the V and J calls and clone size; the DNA was used to work out D and trimming. The sample holds approximately 260,000 clones, about 91% seen once. Recruits, aged roughly 18 to 89 years, lived in 20 to 30 US areas. Each participant's cohort was designated according to participant-reported clinical history. Germline loops: CDR1 MNHEY, CDR2 SMNVEV (reference sequence). The V end was cut by 5 bases, the J end by 8 bases, with 36 bases between. The CDR3 has 20 amino acids.

The V gene is TRBV27, the J gene TRBJ1-2; no firm D call. The TCR comes from a woman in her thirties or forties with acute COVID-19. Sequencing used PBMCs or T cells enriched from blood (not recorded which). The CDR3 DNA is TGTGCCAGCAGTCATTCCCGAATTAAAGAGGGCCAATATTGGTGGGAAGGCTACACCTTC. This gives the protein CASSHSRIKEGQYWWEGYTF.